Listed here are 15 T cell receptor beta chains from one sample, sequenced in a study of shared clonotypes between healthy human individuals. TCRdb's copy holds only in-frame clones and misses some; the assay was immunoSEQ multiplex PCR. Of about 1,900,000 clones listed, 85% to 95% were seen once; the top ten hold roughly 1%. Naive-designated CD8 cells lacked CD45RO, were positively enriched for CCR7, and omitted terminally differentiated effector memory CD45RA+ cells. Sequencing used naive CD8+ T cells sorted from blood. Receptor source: a man between 18 and 29 years old in good health.

This clone was recorded only once. CDR3 residues: CASSRGTGATQPQHF. In DNA form, the CDR3 reads TGTGCCAGCAGCCGTGGGACAGGGGCGACTCAGCCCCAGCATTTT. V usage is TRBV7-6 and J usage is TRBJ1-5, with 10 bases aligning to TRBD1. The CDR3 covers 15 residues. The V gene end was trimmed by 5 bases and the J gene end by 6 bases; junction bases not matched to a gene: 7. Germline V lookup: CDR1 SGHVS, CDR2 FNYEAQ. The complete variable domain, with remaining parts taken from reference TRBV7-6 and TRBJ1-5, reads GAGVSQSPRYKVTKRGQDVALRCDPISGHVSLYWYRQALGQGPEFLTYFNYEAQQDKSGLPNDRFSAERPEGSISTLTIQRTEQRDSAMYRCASSRGTGATQPQHFGDGTRLSIL.

This sequence joins TRBV9 and TRBJ2-7, with D possibly being TRBD2 (5 bases). Per the germline V gene, CDR1 is SGDLS and CDR2 is YYNGEE. Trimming took 4 bases from V and 2 from J, leaving 13 bases between them. The CDR3 is 14 amino acids. The CDR3 reads CASSTSDGAYEQYF. In DNA form, the CDR3 reads TGTGCCAGCAGCACCTCGGACGGGGCCTACGAGCAGTACTTC.

The V and J genes are TRBV4-1 and TRBJ2-7; a possible D gene is TRBD2 (5 bases). CDR3 size: 14 residues. The V end was cut by 1 base, the J end by 3 bases, with 10 bases between. In germline, CDR1 is MGHRA, CDR2 YSYEKL. The CDR3 reads CASSQAERDYEQYF. The DNA of the CDR3 is TGCGCCAGCAGCCAAGCGGAGAGGGACTACGAGCAGTACTTC.

The CDR3 DNA sequence: TGCGCCAGCAGCTCGACTAGACAATCGGGGACTGAAGCTTTCTTT. Protein: CASSSTRQSGTEAFF. J is TRBJ1-1 and V is TRBV5-1; the D is unclear. Looked up from germline, CDR1 is SGHRS and CDR2 is YFSETQ. Trimming took off 3 bases at V and 5 bases at J, with 17 bases between the two ends. The CDR3 length is 15 residues.

The V gene is TRBV6-5, the J gene TRBJ2-1; 8 bases line up with TRBD2. CDR1 and CDR2 from the germline V gene are MNHEY and SVGAGI. This CDR3 comprises 13 residues. Losses at the gene ends were 6 bases for V and 10 bases for J; bases not matched to a gene: 8. The CDR3 reads CASSLRSGVEQFF. The CDR3 DNA reads as TGTGCCAGCAGCCTCCGTAGCGGGGTGGAGCAGTTCTTC.

This chain links TRBV30 with TRBJ2-3, with D hard to call. The CDR3 spans 15 residues. Germline V gives CDR1 GTSNPN, CDR2 SVGIG (reference sequence). V was cut by 1 base and J by 0 bases, with 11 bases left in between. The CDR3 nucleotides are TGTGCCTGGAGTGGCGACATGAGTAGCACAGATACGCAGTATTTT. It yields the protein CAWSGDMSSTDTQYF. The variable domain in full, completed from reference TRBV30 and TRBJ2-3, reads SQTIHQWPATLVQPVGSPLSLECTVEGTSNPNLYWYRQAAGRGLQLLFYSVGIGQISSEVPQNLSASRPQDRQFILSSKKLLLSDSGFYLCAWSGDMSSTDTQYFGPGTRLTVL.

This clone was found a few times. The rearrangement links TRBV7-9 to TRBJ1-6; 7 bases agree with TRBD1. The CDR3 consists of 15 residues. Germline lookup yields CDR1 SEHNR and CDR2 FQNEAQ (reference sequence). With V trimmed by 5 bases and J by 7 bases, 8 bases remained unmatched. The CDR3 spells CASSQGGAGNSPLHF. The CDR3 nucleotides read TGTGCCAGCAGCCAAGGGGGCGCAGGGAATTCACCCCTCCACTTT.

This sequence joins TRBV5-1 and TRBJ2-7; the match to TRBD2 covers 9 bases. With 9 bases clipped from V and 4 bases from J, the junction kept 14 bases outside the gene matches. Per germline, CDR1 SGHRS and CDR2 YFSETQ. The CDR3 has 15 amino acids. CDR3 DNA sequence: TGCGCCACCTCCGATCCGACTAGCGGCACATACGAGCAGTACTTC. Residues: CATSDPTSGTYEQYF.

A remark on this clone: Within the sample, other DNA sequences also encode this same CDR3. The J gene is TRBJ1-5, the V gene TRBV4-1; 7 bases map to TRBD1. Germline CDR1 and CDR2: MGHRA and YSYEKL. The CDR3 sequence is 14 residues long. Trimming took 1 base from V and 4 from J; bases not matched to a gene: 1. The CDR3 sequence: CASSQGQGNQPQHF. Here the CDR3 DNA reads TGCGCCAGCAGCCAAGGACAGGGAAATCAGCCCCAGCATTTT.

The rearrangement links TRBV5-1 to TRBJ2-7; D perhaps matches TRBD1 (8 bases). Trimming took off 4 bases at V and 4 bases at J, with 15 bases between the two ends. Germline V lookup: CDR1 SGHRS, CDR2 YFSETQ. The CDR3 length is 14 residues. In DNA form, the CDR3 reads TGCGCCAGCAGCCCGGACAGGGAGGGGTACGAGCAGTACTTC. This gives the protein CASSPDREGYEQYF.

The CDR3, as DNA: TGTGCCAGCAGCCCCGAGGGGGGATGGGGCAATCAGCCCCAGCATTTT. Translation: CASSPEGGWGNQPQHF. The V gene is TRBV27, the J gene TRBJ1-5; maybe TRBD1 (6 bases). Trimming cost V 6 bases and J 2 bases, with 17 bases left between them. This CDR3 region has 16 residues. Germline lookup yields CDR1 MNHEY and CDR2 SMNVEV (reference sequence).

The chain carries TRBV11-3 and TRBJ2-1, with 13 bases lining up with TRBD2. There are 18 residues in the CDR3. CDR1 SGHNT and CDR2 YENEEA come from the germline V gene. With 0 bases clipped from V and 0 bases from J, the junction kept 2 bases outside the gene matches. The CDR3 region is CASSLDRLAGGSYNEQFF. DNA of the CDR3: TGTGCCAGCAGCTTAGATAGACTAGCGGGAGGCTCCTACAATGAGCAGTTCTTC.

V usage is TRBV7-9 and J usage is TRBJ1-2; possibly TRBD1 for D (6 bases). V lost 5 bases and J 8 bases, leaving 12 bases between the germline ends. Germline CDR1 reads SEHNR; CDR2 reads FQNEAQ (reference sequence). The CDR3 is made up of 12 amino acids. DNA for the CDR3: TGTGCCAGCAGCGGATCAGGGGAGGGCTACACCTTC. Protein product: CASSGSGEGYTF.

This rearrangement joins TRBV4-3 to TRBJ2-6; D gene ambiguous. Trimming left V 0 bases short and J 1 base short, with 16 bases between. This CDR3 is built from 19 residues. Germline loops: CDR1 LGHNA, CDR2 YSLEER. As DNA, the CDR3 is TGCGCCAGCAGCCAAGATCCCGGCCTCCTTGTGTCTGGGGCCAACGTCCTGACTTTC. Translating gives CASSQDPGLLVSGANVLTF.

The CDR3 spells CASSYSMSEQFF. CDR3 bases: TGTGCCAGCAGTTACTCGATGAGTGAGCAGTTCTTC. J is TRBJ2-1 and V is TRBV6-5; D ambiguous. V shed 0 bases and J shed 9 bases, with 6 bases lying between them. The V gene's germline CDR1 is MNHEY and CDR2 SVGAGI. This CDR3 has 12 residues.